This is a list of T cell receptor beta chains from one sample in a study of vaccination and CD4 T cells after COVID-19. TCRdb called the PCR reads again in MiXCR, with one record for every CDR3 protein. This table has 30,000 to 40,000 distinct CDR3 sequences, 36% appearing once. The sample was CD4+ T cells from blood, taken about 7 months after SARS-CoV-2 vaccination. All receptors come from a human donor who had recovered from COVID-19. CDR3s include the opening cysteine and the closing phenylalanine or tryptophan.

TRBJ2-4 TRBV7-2 CASSLGQGADIQYF
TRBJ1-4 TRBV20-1 CSPLLGQGNEKLFF
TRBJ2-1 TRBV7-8 CASRGTSGPNEQFF
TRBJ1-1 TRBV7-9 CASSLSGTEAFF
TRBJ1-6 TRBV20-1 CSARKGQAVDRNSPLHF
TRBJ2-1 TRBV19 CASTIGPLLDEQFF
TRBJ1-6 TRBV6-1 CASSARSDRRPYNSPLHF
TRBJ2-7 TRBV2 CASSDYRDTPHGGVSYEQYF
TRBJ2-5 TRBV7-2 CASRRGRGETQYF
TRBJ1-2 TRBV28 CASSWDRHLGDYGYTF
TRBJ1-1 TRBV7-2 CAGSLPGGFGNTEAFF
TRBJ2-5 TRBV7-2 CASSPSLAAVSTQYF
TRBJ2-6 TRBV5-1 CASSGTSGFSGANVLTF
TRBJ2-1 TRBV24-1 CATSDRGTGVVDEQFF
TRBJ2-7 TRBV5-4 CASSQDILYEQYF